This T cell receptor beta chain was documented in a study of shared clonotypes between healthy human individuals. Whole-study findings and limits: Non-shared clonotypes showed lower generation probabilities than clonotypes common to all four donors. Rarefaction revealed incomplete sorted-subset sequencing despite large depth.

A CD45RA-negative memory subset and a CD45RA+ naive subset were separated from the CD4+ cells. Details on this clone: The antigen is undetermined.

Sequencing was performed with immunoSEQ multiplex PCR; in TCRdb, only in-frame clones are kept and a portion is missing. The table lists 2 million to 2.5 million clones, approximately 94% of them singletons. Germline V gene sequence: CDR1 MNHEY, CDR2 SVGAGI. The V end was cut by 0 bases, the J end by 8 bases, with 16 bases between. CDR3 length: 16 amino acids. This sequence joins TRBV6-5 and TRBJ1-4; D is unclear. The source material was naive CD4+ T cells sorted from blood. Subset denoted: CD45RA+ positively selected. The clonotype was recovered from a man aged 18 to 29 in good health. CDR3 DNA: TGTGCCAGCAGTTACTCTTGGTCCCAAGTGTACGAAAAACTGTTTTTT. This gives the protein CASSYSWSQVYEKLFF.